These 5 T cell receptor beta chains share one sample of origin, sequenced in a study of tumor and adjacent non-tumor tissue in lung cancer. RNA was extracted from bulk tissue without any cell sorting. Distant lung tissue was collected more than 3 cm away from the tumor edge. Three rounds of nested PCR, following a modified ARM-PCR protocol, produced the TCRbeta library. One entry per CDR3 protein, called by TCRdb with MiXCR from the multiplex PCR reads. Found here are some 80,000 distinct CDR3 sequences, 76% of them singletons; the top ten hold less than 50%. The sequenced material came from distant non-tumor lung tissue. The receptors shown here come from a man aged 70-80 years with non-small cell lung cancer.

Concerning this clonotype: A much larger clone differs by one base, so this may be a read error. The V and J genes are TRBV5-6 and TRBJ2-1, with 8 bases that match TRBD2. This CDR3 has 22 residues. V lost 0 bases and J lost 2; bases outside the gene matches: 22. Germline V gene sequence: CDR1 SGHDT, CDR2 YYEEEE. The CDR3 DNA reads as TGTGCCAGCAGCTTGGACAATAGCGGGGCTACTGGGGGTAATAATCCCTACAATGAGCAGTTCTTC. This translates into CASSLDNSGATGGNNPYNEQFF.

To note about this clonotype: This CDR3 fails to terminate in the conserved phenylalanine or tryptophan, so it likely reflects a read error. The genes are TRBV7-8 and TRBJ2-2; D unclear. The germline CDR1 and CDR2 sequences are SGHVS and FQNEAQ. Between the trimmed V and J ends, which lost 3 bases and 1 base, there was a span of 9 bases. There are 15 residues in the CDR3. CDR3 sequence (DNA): TGTGCCAGCAGCTTGGTAACCGTGAACACCGGGGAGCTGTTTCTT. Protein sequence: CASSLVTVNTGELFL.

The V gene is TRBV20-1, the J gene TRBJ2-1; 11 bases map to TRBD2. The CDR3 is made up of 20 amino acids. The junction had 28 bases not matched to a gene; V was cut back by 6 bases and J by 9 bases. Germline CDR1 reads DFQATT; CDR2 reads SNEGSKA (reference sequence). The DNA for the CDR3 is TGCAGTGCACTTCTAGCGGGGGTAATCGAACTAGCGGGGGCAGAGGGTGAGCAGTTCTTC. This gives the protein CSALLAGVIELAGAEGEQFF.

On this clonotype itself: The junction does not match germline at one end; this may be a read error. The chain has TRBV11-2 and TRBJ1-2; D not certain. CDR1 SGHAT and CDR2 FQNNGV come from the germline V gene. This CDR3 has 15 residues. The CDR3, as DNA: TGTGCCAGCAACTTAGAACACGGACGGACCTATAGCTACAGCTTC. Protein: CASNLEHGRTYSYSF.

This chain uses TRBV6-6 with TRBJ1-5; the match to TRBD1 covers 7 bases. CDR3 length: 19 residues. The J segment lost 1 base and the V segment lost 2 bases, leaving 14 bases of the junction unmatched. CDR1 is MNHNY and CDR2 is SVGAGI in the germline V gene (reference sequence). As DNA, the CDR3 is TGTGCCAGCAGTTACCTCAGACAGGGTCTCCGAGGGAGCAATCAGCCCCAGCATTTT. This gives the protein CASSYLRQGLRGSNQPQHF.